Included here is one T cell receptor (beta chain) sequence, with context. Its antigen is not identified. This record belongs to a study of shared clonotypes between healthy human individuals. General study results and limits: Exclusively blood specimens were collected; tissue repertoires likely differ. Genetic and exposure-history diversity was limited by the small donor number.

Method: immunoSEQ multiplex PCR; TCRdb's copy keeps in-frame clones and lacks some. This table holds more than 2 million clones, 85% to 95% found once. Every donor, a Caucasian adult, lived in Nashville, Tennessee. The sample taken for sequencing was naive CD4+ T cells sorted from blood. Subset defined: CD45RA+ positively selected. The sequence was obtained from a man between 18 and 35 years old in good health.

The CDR3 region has the DNA TGTGCCATCAGCCTAGACAGGAACTATGGCTACACCTTC. Protein: CAISLDRNYGYTF. This chain connects TRBV10-3 to TRBJ1-2; a weak D match, TRBD1 (6 bases). The CDR3 length is 13 residues. Germline V lookup: CDR1 ENHRY, CDR2 SYGVKD. V dropped 6 bases and J dropped 2 bases, with 10 bases sitting between them.